A single sample gave rise to the 9 T cell receptor beta chains below, sequenced in a study of blood T cell repertoires in COVID-19. Only in-frame clones appear in the TCRdb table, and some are missing; sequencing was by immunoSEQ multiplex PCR. This table has 300,000 to 450,000 clones, roughly 87% appearing once. Input material: peripheral blood. Every receptor here comes from a woman aged 55-70 years with COVID-19, enrolled during active disease.

V is TRBV2 and J is TRBJ2-5; TRBD2 aligns across 7 bases. From germline, CDR1 is SNHLY and CDR2 FYNNEI. V was clipped by 5 bases and J by 1 base; unmatched bases: 10. The CDR3 covers 16 residues. The CDR3 spells CASSSESGAGQETQYF. Written as DNA, the CDR3 is TGTGCCAGCAGTTCGGAGAGCGGGGCAGGCCAAGAGACCCAGTACTTC.

A few counts support this clone. This rearrangement joins TRBV6-5 to TRBJ1-5; D may be TRBD1 (6 bases). The CDR3 is 15 amino acids. CDR1 and CDR2 from the germline V gene are MNHEY and SVGAGI. Trimming stripped 7 bases from V and 3 bases from J, with 16 bases between. The CDR3 loop is CASTRVAGDNQPQHF. The CDR3 nucleotides read TGTGCCAGCACACGCGTAGCAGGGGACAATCAGCCCCAGCATTTT.

This clone has just one count. The chain combines TRBV6-6 with TRBJ2-2; D not certain. V gave up 5 bases and J gave up 6 bases, with 10 bases separating them. The CDR3 length is 13 residues. Per the germline V gene, CDR1 is MNHNY and CDR2 is SVGAGI (reference sequence). CDR3 nucleotides: TGTGCCAGCAGTGGATCGTATGCCGGGGAGCTGTTTTTT. Translation: CASSGSYAGELFF.

The V and J genes are TRBV4-1 and TRBJ2-2; a possible D gene is TRBD2 (7 bases). V was shortened by 0 bases and J by 0 bases, with 14 bases between the two germline ends. Germline values: CDR1 MGHRA, CDR2 YSYEKL. This CDR3 has 18 amino acids. This chain's CDR3 is CASSQEGVGGPNTGELFF. CDR3 in DNA: TGCGCCAGCAGCCAAGAAGGTGTGGGGGGGCCGAACACCGGGGAGCTGTTTTTT.

The V call is TRBV3-1 (or the pseudogene TRBV3-2), the J call TRBJ2-1; TRBD2 matches at 9 bases. CDR3 size: 14 residues. From germline, CDR1 is LGHDT and CDR2 YNNKEL (reference sequence). Trimming took 2 bases from V and 13 from J; bases not matched to a gene: 9. DNA for the CDR3: TGTGCCAGCAGCCAATTAGCGCGGGGGGGCGGTCAGTTCTTC. As protein: CASSQLARGGGQFF.

This chain connects TRBV5-1 to TRBJ1-6; weak D call: TRBD1 (5 bases). V was trimmed by 9 bases and J by 8 bases, leaving 18 bases between them. Germline V gives CDR1 SGHRS, CDR2 YFSETQ. This CDR3 comprises 14 residues. CDR3 amino acids: CATSPGGTDSPLHF. CDR3 in DNA: TGCGCCACCTCCCCCGGGGGGACGGATTCACCCCTCCACTTT.

The chain uses TRBV10-1 and TRBJ2-1, with a possible D match to TRBD2 (7 bases). The germline V gene has CDR1 WNHNN and CDR2 SYGVQD (reference sequence). The CDR3 runs 15 residues. Trimming cost V 0 bases and J 8 bases, with 14 bases left between them. The CDR3 DNA follows: TGCGCCAGCAGTGAGTCACGGCAGGGGAGGGATGAGCAGTTCTTC. It specifies CASSESRQGRDEQFF.

This clone came up a few times. This chain links TRBV19 with TRBJ2-2; 9 bases fit TRBD1. The CDR3 consists of 17 residues. Germline loops: CDR1 LNHDA, CDR2 SQIVND (reference sequence). V dropped 4 bases and J dropped 3; count of bases not matched to a gene: 9. CDR3 in DNA: TGTGCCAGTAGTAAACCCCGGGACAGGGTGTACACCGGGGAGCTGTTTTTT. Encoded protein: CASSKPRDRVYTGELFF.

The CDR3 bases are TGTGCCAGCAGATTCCCAGGGCTGGAGACCCAGTACTTC. Translating it yields CASRFPGLETQYF. This chain joins TRBV6-5 and TRBJ2-5; possible D gene TRBD1, 5 bases. Germline-derived CDR1 and CDR2 are MNHEY and SVGAGI. The CDR3 totals 13 residues. V was shortened by 6 bases and J by 5 bases, with 13 bases between the two germline ends.